This passage covers 3 T cell receptor beta chains from one sample sequenced in a study of cytomegalovirus exposure and HLA in healthy donors. Method: immunoSEQ multiplex PCR; TCRdb's copy keeps in-frame clones and lacks some. The data hold 65,000 to 100,000 clones, with approximately 93% observed a single time. The sample was PBMCs. The source is a woman in her 30s in good health and CMV-seronegative.

CDR3 DNA: TGTGCCAGCAGCTTAAGGGGTGCAACTAATGAAAAACTGTTTTTT. Amino acid sequence: CASSLRGATNEKLFF. The chain uses TRBV7-2 and TRBJ1-4, with D possibly matching TRBD1 (5 bases). The CDR3 covers 15 residues. Germline CDR1 reads SGHTA; CDR2 reads FQGNSA. V shed 2 bases and J shed 0 bases, with 7 bases lying between them. The full variable domain, completed using reference TRBV7-2 and TRBJ1-4, is GAGVSQSPSNKVTEKGKDVELRCDPISGHTALYWYRQSLGQGLEFLIYFQGNSAPDKSGLPSDRFSAERTGGSVSTLTIQRTQQEDSAVYLCASSLRGATNEKLFFGSGTQLSVL.

This chain links TRBV9 with TRBJ1-2, with 9 bases matching TRBD1. With V trimmed by 1 base and J by 6 bases, 7 bases remained unmatched. Germline CDR1 reads SGDLS; CDR2 reads YYNGEE. The CDR3 loop spans 15 amino acids. The CDR3 DNA is TGTGCCAGCAGCGTAACGGGACAGGGAAGGGATGGCTACACCTTC. Amino acids: CASSVTGQGRDGYTF.

The chain combines TRBV9 with TRBJ2-2, with D unresolved. The CDR3 length is 15 residues. Per the germline V gene, CDR1 is SGDLS and CDR2 is YYNGEE. Trimming cost V 4 bases and J 1 base, with 11 bases left between them. The CDR3 sequence is CASSPRVLNTGELFF. The CDR3 DNA sequence: TGTGCCAGCAGCCCACGGGTCTTGAACACCGGGGAGCTGTTTTTT.